This record covers a single TCR beta chain. This entry is derived from a study of shared clonotypes between healthy human individuals. CDR1 GTSNPN and CDR2 SVGIG come from the germline V gene (reference sequence). Trimming stripped 8 bases from V and 7 bases from J, with 20 bases between. CDR3 length: 13 residues. The assay was immunoSEQ multiplex PCR, and TCRdb's table has in-frame clones only and misses some. The sample lists about half a million clones; roughly 80% were seen once. Approximately 90 million PBMCs went into genomic DNA for unsorted samples. The chain links TRBV30 to TRBJ1-2; perhaps TRBD1 as D (5 bases). The material sequenced was PBMCs. The TCR originated in a woman aged 40 to 50 in good health. Some clones in this sample may be carry-over from other donors' samples. The CDR3 DNA follows: TGTGCCCTCCTCCGCGGGACTTACTCTGGCTACACCTTC. Its protein product is CALLRGTYSGYTF.